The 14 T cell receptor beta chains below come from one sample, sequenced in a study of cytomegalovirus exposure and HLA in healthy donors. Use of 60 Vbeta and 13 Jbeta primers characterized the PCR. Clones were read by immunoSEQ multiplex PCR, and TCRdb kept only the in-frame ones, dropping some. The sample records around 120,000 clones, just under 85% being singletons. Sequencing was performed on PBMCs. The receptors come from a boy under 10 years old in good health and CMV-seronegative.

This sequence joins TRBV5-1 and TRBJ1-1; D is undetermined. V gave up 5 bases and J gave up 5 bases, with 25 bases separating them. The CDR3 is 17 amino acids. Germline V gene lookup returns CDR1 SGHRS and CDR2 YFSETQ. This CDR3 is CASSLTGQAALRTEAFF. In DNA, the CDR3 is TGCGCCAGCAGTCTTACTGGGCAGGCCGCATTGAGAACTGAAGCTTTCTTT.

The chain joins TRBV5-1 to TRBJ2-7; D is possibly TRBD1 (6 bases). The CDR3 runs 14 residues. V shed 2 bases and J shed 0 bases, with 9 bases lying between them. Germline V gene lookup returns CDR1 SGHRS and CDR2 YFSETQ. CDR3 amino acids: CASSFGTPSYEQYF. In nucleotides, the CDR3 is TGCGCCAGCAGCTTTGGGACACCCTCCTACGAGCAGTACTTC.

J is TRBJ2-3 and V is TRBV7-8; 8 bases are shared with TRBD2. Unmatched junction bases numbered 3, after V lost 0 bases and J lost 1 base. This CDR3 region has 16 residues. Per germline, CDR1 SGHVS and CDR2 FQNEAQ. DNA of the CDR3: TGTGCCAGCAGCTTAGCAAGGACTAGCCGCACAGATACGCAGTATTTT. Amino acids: CASSLARTSRTDTQYF.

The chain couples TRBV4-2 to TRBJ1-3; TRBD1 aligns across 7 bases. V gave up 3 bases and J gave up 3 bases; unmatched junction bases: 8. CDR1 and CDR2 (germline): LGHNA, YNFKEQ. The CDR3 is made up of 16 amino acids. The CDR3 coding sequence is TGTGCCAGCAGCCAGCCTCCCGGGGACAGTGGAAACACCATATATTTT. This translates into CASSQPPGDSGNTIYF.

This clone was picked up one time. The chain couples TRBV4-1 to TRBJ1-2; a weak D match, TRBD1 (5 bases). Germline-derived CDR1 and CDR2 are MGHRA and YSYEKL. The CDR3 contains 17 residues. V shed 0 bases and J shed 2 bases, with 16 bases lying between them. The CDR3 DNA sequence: TGCGCCAGCAGCCAAGAAGGATGGGTGACAGTCAACTATGGCTACACCTTC. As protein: CASSQEGWVTVNYGYTF.

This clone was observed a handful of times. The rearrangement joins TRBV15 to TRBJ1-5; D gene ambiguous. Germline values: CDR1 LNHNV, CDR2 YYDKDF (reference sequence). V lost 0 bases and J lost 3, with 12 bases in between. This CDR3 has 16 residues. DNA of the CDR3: TGTGCCACCAGCAGAGAGTATCAGTTCGCCAATCAGCCCCAGCATTTT. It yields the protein CATSREYQFANQPQHF.

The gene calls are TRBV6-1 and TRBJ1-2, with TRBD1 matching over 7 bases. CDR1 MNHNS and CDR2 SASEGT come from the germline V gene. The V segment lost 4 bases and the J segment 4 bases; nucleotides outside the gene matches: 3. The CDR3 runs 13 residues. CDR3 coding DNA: TGTGCCAGCAGTGGACAGGGTACCTATGGCTACACCTTC. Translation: CASSGQGTYGYTF.

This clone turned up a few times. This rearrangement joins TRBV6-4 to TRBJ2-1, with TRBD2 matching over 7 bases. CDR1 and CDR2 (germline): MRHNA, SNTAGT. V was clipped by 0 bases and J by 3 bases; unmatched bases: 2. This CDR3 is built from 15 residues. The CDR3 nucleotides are TGTGCCAGCAGTGACTCGAGCGGGAACTACAATGAGCAGTTCTTC. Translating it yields CASSDSSGNYNEQFF.

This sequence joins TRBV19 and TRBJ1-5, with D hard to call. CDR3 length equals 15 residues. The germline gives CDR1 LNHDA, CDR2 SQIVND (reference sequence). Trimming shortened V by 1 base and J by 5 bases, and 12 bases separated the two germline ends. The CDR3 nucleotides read TGTGCCAGTAGTATAGTGAGCACCGGGGATCAGCCCCAGCATTTT. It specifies CASSIVSTGDQPQHF. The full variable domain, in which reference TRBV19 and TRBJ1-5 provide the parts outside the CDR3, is DGGITQSPKYLFRKEGQNVTLSCEQNLNHDAMYWYRQDPGQGLRLIYYSQIVNDFQKGDIAEGYSVSREKKESFPLTVTSAQKNPTAFYLCASSIVSTGDQPQHFGDGTRLSIL.

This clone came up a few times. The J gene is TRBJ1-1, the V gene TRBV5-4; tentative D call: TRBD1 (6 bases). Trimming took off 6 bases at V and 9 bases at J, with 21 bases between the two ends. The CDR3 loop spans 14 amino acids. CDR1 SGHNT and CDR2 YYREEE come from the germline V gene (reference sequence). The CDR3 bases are TGTGCCAGCACCCTCAGACAGGAGCCACACCAAGCTTTCTTT. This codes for CASTLRQEPHQAFF.

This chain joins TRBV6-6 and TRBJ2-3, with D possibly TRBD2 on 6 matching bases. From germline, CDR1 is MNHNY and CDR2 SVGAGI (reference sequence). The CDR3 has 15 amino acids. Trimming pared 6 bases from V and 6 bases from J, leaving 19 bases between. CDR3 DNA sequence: TGTGCCAGCAGAGGGGCCCCGGGGGTAGCGGATACGCAGTATTTT. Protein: CASRGAPGVADTQYF.

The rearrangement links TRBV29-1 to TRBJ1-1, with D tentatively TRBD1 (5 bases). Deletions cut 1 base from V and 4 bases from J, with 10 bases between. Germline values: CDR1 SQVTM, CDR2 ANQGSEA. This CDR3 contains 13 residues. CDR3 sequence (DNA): TGCAGCGTTGAAGTTCAGGGAGGCACTGAAGCTTTCTTT. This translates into CSVEVQGGTEAFF.

CDR3: CASSATGGWNQPQHF. Written as DNA, the CDR3 is TGTGCCAGCAGTGCCACAGGGGGTTGGAATCAGCCCCAGCATTTT. V gene TRBV9 combines with J gene TRBJ1-5; 8 bases map to TRBD1. The CDR3 loop spans 15 amino acids. V lost 5 bases, J lost 4 bases, and 8 bases stayed unmatched. Germline V gives CDR1 SGDLS, CDR2 YYNGEE. The whole variable domain, remainder taken from reference TRBV9 and TRBJ1-5, is DSGVTQTPKHLITATGQRVTLRCSPRSGDLSVYWYQQSLDQGLQFLIQYYNGEERAKGNILERFSAQQFPDLHSELNLSSLELGDSALYFCASSATGGWNQPQHFGDGTRLSIL.

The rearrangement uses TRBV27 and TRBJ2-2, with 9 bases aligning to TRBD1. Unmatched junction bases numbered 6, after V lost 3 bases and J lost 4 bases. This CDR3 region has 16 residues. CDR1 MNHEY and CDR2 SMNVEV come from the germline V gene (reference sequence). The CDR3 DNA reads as TGTGCCAGCAGTTTTCCCGCGGACAGGGGCACCGGGGAGCTGTTTTTT. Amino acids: CASSFPADRGTGELFF.